This TCR beta chain was found in a study of shared clonotypes between healthy human individuals. For the study at large: The study used three CD4 naive, three CD4 memory, two CD8 naive and one CD8 memory plate per donor. The study's findings and limits: Around 5.4% of naive CD4 clonotypes were common to a few donors.

Remarks on this clone: Its antigen is not known. This specimen includes other DNA sequences encoding the same CDR3.

Germline values: CDR1 ENHRY, CDR2 SYGVKD. V lost 4 bases to trimming and J lost 2 bases; unmatched junction nucleotides: 0. CDR3 length: 14 amino acids. Donors comprised only Caucasian adults living in Nashville, Tennessee. Generated by immunoSEQ multiplex PCR, the TCRdb table keeps only in-frame clones and is missing some. In the table there are millions of clones, roughly 92% of which are singletons. This TCR was sampled from a man younger than 35 in good health. Sequencing used naive CD4+ T cells sorted from blood. Noted subset: CD45RA+ positively selected. The chain combines TRBV10-3 with TRBJ1-5; 9 bases match TRBD1. CDR3 nucleotide sequence: TGTGCCATCAGTGGGACAGGGGGCAATCAGCCCCAGCATTTT. The encoded protein is CAISGTGGNQPQHF.